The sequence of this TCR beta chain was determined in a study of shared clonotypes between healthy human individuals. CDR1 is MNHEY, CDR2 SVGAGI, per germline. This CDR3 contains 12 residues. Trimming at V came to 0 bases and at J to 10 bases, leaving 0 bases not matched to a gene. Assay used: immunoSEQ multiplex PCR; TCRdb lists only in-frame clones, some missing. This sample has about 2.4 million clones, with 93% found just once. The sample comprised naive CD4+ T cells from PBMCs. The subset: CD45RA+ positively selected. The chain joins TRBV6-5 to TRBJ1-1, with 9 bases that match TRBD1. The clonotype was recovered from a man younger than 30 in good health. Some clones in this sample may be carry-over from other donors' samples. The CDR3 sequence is CASSYSGQGAFF. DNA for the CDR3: TGTGCCAGCAGTTACTCGGGACAGGGAGCTTTCTTT.